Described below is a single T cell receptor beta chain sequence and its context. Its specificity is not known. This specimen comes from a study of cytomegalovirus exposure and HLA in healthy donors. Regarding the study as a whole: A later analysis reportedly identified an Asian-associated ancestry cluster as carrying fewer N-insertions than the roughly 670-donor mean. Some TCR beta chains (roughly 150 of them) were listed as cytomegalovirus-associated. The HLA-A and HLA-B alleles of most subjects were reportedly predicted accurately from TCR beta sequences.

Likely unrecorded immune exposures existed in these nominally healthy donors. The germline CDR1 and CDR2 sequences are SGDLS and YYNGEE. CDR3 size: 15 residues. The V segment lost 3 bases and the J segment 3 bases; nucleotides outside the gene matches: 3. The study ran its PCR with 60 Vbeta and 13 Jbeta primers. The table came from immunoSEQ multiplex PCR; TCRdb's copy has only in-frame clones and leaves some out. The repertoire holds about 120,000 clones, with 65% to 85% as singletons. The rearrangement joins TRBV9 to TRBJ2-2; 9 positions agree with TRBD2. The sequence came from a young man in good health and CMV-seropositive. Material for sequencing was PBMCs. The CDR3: CASSARGGYTGELFF. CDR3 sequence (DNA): TGTGCCAGCAGCGCGCGGGGGGGCTACACCGGGGAGCTGTTTTTT.